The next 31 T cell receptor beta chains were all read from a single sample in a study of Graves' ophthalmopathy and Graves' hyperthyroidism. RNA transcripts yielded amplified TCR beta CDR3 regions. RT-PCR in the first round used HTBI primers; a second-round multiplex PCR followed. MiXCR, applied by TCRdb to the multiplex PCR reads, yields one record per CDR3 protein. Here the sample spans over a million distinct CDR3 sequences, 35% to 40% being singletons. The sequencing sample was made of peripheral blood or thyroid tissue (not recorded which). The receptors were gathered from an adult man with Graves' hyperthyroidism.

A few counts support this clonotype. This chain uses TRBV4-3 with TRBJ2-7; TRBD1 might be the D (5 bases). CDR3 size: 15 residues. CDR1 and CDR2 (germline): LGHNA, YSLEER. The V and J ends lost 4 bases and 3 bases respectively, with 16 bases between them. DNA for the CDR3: TGCGCCAGCAGCCCACAGGTTTTTTCAGACTACGAGCAGTACTTC. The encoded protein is CASSPQVFSDYEQYF.

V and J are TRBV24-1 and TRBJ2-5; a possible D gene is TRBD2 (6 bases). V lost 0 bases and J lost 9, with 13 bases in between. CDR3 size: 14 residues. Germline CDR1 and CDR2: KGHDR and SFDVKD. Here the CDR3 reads CATSDLGLQKAQYF. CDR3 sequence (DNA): TGTGCCACCAGTGATTTGGGACTACAGAAGGCCCAGTACTTC.

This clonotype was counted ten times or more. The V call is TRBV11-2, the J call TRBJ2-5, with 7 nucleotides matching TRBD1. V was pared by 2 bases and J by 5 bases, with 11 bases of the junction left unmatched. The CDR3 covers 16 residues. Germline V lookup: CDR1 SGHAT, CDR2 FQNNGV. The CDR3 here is CASSLKDRVIMETQYF. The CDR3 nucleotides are TGTGCCAGCAGCTTAAAAGACAGGGTGATTATGGAGACCCAGTACTTC.

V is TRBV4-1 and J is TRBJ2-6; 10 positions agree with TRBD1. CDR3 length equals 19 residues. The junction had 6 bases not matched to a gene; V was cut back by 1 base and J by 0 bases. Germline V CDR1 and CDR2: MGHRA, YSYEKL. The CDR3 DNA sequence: TGCGCCAGCAGCCAAGCGAGGGACAGGGGATTCTCTGGGGCCAACGTCCTGACTTTC. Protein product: CASSQARDRGFSGANVLTF.

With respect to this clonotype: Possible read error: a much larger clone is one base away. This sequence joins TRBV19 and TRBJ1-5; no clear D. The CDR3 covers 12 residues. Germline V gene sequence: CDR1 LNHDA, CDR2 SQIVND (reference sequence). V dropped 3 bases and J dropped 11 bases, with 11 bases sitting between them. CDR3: CASSMPALAQHF. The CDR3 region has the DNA TGTGCCAGTAGTATGCCCGCACTGGCCCAGCATTTT.

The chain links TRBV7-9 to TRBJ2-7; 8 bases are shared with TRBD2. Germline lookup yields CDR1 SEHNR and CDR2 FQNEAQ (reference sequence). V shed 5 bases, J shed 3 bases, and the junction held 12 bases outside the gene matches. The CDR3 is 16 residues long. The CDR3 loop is CASSGGPGLDLYEQYF. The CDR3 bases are TGTGCCAGCAGCGGAGGACCGGGACTAGACCTCTACGAGCAGTACTTC.

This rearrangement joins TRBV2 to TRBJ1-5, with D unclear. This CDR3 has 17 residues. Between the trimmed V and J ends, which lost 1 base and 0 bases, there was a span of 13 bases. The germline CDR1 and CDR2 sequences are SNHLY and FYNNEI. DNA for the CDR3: TGTGCCAGCAGTGAAGTCCTGCTTAGGTATAGCAATCAGCCCCAGCATTTT. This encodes CASSEVLLRYSNQPQHF.

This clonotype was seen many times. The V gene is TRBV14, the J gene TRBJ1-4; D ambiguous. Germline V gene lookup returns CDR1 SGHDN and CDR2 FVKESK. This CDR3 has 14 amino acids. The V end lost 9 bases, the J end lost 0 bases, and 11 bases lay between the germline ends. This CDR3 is CASARDTTNEKLFF. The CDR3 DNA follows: TGTGCCAGTGCCCGGGATACAACTAATGAAAAACTGTTTTTT. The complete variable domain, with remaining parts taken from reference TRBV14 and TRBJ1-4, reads EAGVTQFPSHSVIEKGQTVTLRCDPISGHDNLYWYRRVMGKEIKFLLHFVKESKQDESGMPNNRFLAERTGGTYSTLKVQPAELEDSGVYFCASARDTTNEKLFFGSGTQLSVL.

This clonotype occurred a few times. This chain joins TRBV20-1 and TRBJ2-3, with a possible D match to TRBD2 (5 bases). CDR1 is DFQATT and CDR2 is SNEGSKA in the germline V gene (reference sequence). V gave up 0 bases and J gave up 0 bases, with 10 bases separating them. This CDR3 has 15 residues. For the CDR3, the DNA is TGCAGTGCTAGAGATAAGGGCGGGAGCACAGATACGCAGTATTTT. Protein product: CSARDKGGSTDTQYF.

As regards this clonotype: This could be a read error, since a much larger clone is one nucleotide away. The CDR3 coding sequence is TGTGCCAGCAGCCGACCTGACACAGATAGGCATTCACCCCTCCGCTTT. This codes for CASSRPDTDRHSPLRF. The genes are TRBV7-9 and TRBJ1-6, with D uncertain. Germline CDR1 reads SEHNR; CDR2 reads FQNEAQ (reference sequence). The CDR3 is 16 amino acids. The full variable domain, rest sourced from reference TRBV7-9 and TRBJ1-6, is DTGVSQNPRHKITKRGQNVTFRCDPISEHNRLYWYRQTLGQGPEFLTYFQNEAQLEKSRLLSDRFSAERPKGSFSTLEIQRTEQGDSAMYLCASSRPDTDRHSPLRFGNGTRLTVT.

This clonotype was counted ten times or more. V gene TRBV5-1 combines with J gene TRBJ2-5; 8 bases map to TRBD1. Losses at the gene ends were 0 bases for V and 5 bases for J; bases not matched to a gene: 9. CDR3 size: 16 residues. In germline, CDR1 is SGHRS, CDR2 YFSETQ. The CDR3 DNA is TGCGCCAGCAGCTTGGTCCCTGTGACAGGGGTCGAGACCCAGTACTTC. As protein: CASSLVPVTGVETQYF.

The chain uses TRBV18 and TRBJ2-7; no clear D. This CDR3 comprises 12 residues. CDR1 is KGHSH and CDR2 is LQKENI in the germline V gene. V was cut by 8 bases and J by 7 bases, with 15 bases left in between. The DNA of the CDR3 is TGTGCCAGCAACCAGGCGGCAGGTGAGCAGTACTTC. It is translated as CASNQAAGEQYF.

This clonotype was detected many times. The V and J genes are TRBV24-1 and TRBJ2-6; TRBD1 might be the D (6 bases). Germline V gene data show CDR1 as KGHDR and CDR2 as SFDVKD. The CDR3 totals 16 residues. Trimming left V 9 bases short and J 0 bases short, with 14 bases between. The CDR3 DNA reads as TGTGCCACCTCAACCGGACAGATCTCTGGGGCCAACGTCCTGACTTTC. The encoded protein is CATSTGQISGANVLTF.

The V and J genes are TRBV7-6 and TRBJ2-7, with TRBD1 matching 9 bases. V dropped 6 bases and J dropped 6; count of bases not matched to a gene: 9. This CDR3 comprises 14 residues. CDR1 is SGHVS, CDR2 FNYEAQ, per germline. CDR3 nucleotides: TGTGCCAGCAGTCCACCCGGGACAGGGATCGAGCAGTACTTC. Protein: CASSPPGTGIEQYF. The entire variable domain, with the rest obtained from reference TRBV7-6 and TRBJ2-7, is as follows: GAGVSQSPRYKVTKRGQDVALRCDPISGHVSLYWYRQALGQGPEFLTYFNYEAQQDKSGLPNDRFSAERPEGSISTLTIQRTEQRDSAMYRCASSPPGTGIEQYFGPGTRLTVT.

CDR3 sequence: CAWSVDSYEQYF. CDR3 DNA sequence: TGTGCCTGGAGTGTAGACAGCTACGAGCAGTACTTC. V usage is TRBV19 and J usage is TRBJ2-7; D is perhaps TRBD1 (5 bases). Trimming took off 11 bases at V and 3 bases at J, with 14 bases between the two ends. Germline lookup yields CDR1 LNHDA and CDR2 SQIVND (reference sequence). The CDR3 has 12 residues. The full variable domain, its missing parts supplied by reference TRBV19 and TRBJ2-7, is DGGITQSPKYLFRKEGQNVTLSCEQNLNHDAMYWYRQDPGQGLRLIYYSQIVNDFQKGDIAEGYSVSREKKESFPLTVTSAQKNPTAFYLCAWSVDSYEQYFGPGTRLTVT.

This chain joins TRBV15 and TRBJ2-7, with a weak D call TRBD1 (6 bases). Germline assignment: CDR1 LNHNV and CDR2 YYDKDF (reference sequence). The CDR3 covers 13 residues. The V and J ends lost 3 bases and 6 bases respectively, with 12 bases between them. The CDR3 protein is CATSSHRDTEQYF. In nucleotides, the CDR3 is TGTGCCACCAGCAGCCACCGGGACACCGAGCAGTACTTC.

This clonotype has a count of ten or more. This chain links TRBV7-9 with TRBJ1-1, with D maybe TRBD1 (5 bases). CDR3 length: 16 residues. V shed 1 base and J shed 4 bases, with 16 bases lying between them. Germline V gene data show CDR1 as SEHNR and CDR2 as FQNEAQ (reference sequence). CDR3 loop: CASSLGMGVESTEAFF. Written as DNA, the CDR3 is TGTGCCAGCAGCTTAGGAATGGGGGTCGAGAGCACTGAAGCTTTCTTT.

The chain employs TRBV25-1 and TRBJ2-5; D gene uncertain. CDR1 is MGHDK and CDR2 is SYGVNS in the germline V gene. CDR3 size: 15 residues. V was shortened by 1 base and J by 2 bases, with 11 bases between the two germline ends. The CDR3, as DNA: TGTGCCAGCAGTGAATTCCTGACGGTTCAAGAGACCCAGTACTTC. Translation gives CASSEFLTVQETQYF.

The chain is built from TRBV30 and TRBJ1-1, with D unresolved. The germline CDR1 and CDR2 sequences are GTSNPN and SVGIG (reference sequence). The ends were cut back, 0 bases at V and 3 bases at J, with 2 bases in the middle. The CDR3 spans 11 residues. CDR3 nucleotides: TGTGCCTGGAGTGTATACACTGAAGCTTTCTTT. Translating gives CAWSVYTEAFF. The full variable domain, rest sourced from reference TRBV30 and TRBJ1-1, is SQTIHQWPATLVQPVGSPLSLECTVEGTSNPNLYWYRQAAGRGLQLLFYSVGIGQISSEVPQNLSASRPQDRQFILSSKKLLLSDSGFYLCAWSVYTEAFFGQGTRLTVV.

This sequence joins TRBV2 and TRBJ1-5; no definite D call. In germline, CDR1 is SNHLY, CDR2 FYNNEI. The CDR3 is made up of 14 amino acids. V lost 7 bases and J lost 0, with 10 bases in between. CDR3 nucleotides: TGTGCCAGCACCCCTACGGATAGCAATCAGCCCCAGCATTTT. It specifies CASTPTDSNQPQHF.

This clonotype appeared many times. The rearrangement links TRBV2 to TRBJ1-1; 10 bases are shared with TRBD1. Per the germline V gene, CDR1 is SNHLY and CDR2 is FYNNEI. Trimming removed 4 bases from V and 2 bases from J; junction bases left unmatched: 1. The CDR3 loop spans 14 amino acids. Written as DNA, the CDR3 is TGTGCCAGCAGTGGACAGGGGGCAAACACTGAAGCTTTCTTT. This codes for CASSGQGANTEAFF.

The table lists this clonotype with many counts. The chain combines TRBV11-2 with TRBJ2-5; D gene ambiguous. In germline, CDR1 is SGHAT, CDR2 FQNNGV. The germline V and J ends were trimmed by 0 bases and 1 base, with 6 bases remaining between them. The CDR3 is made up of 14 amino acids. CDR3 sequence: CASSLDPVQETQYF. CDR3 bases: TGTGCCAGCAGCTTAGATCCGGTCCAAGAGACCCAGTACTTC.

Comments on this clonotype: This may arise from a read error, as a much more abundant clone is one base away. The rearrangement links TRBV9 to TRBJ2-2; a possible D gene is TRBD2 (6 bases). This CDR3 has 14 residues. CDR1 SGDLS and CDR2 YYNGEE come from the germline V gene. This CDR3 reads CASSARQSTGGLFF. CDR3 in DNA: TGTGCCAGCAGCGCACGACAGTCCACCGGGGGGCTGTTTTTT.

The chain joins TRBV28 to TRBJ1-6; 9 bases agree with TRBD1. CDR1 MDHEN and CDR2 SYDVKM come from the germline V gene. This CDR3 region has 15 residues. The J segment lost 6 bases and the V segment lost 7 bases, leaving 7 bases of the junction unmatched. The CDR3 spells CASKDRGLSNSPLHF. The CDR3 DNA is TGTGCCAGCAAGGACAGGGGTTTAAGTAATTCACCCCTCCACTTT.

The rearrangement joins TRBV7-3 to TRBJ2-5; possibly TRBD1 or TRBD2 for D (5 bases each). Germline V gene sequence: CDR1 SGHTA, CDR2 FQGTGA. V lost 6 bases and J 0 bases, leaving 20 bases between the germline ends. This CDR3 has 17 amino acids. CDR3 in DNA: TGTGCCAGCAGTCAAACTTTTACCGGGACGGACCAAGAGACCCAGTACTTC. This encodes CASSQTFTGTDQETQYF. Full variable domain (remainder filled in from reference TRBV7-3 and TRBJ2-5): GAGVSQTPSNKVTEKGKYVELRCDPISGHTALYWYRQSLGQGPEFLIYFQGTGAADDSGLPNDRFFAVRPEGSVSTLKIQRTERGDSAVYLCASSQTFTGTDQETQYFGPGTRLLVL.

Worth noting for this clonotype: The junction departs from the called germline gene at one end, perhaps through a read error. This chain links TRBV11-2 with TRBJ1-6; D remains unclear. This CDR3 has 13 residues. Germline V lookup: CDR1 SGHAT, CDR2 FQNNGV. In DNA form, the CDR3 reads TGCGCCAGCAGCCAAGATTTGGTGTCACCCCTCCACTTT. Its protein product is CASSQDLVSPLHF.

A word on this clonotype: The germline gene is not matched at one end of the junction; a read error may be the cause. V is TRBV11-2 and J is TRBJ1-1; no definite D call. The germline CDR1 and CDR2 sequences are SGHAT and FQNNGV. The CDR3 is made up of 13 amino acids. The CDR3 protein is CASNLVLNTEAFF. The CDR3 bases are TGTGCCAGCAACTTAGTGTTGAACACTGAAGCTTTCTTT. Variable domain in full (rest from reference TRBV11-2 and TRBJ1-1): EAGVAQSPRYKIIEKRQSVAFWCNPISGHATLYWYQQILGQGPKLLIQFQNNGVVDDSQLPKDRFSAERLKGVDSTLKIQPAKLEDSAVYLCASNLVLNTEAFFGQGTRLTVV.

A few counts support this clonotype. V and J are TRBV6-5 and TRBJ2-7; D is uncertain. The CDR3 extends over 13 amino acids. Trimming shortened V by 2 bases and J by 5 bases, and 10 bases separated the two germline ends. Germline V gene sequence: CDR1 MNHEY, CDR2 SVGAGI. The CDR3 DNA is TGTGCCAGCAGTTACCTACCTCATAACGAGCAGTACTTC. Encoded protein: CASSYLPHNEQYF.

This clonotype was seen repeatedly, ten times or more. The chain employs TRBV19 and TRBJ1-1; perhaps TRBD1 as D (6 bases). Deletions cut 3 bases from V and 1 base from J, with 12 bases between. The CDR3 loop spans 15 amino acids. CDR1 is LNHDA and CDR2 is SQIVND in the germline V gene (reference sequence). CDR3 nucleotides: TGTGCCAGTAGTATTCAACAGGGTGCGAACACTGAAGCTTTCTTT. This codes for CASSIQQGANTEAFF.

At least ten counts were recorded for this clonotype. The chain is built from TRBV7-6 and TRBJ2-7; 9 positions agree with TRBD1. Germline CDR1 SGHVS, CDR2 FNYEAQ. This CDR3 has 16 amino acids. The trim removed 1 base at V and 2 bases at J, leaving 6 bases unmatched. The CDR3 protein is CASSLGRDRAAYEQYF. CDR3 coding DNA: TGTGCCAGCAGCTTAGGGAGGGACAGGGCAGCCTACGAGCAGTACTTC. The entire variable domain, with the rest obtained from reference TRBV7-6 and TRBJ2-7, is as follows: GAGVSQSPRYKVTKRGQDVALRCDPISGHVSLYWYRQALGQGPEFLTYFNYEAQQDKSGLPNDRFSAERPEGSISTLTIQRTEQRDSAMYRCASSLGRDRAAYEQYFGPGTRLTVT.

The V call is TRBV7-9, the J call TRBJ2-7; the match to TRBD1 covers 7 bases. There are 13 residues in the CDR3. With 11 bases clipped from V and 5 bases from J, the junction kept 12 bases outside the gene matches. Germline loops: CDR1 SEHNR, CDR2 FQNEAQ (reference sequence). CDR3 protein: CAWSVQTGNEQYF. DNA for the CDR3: TGTGCCTGGAGTGTCCAGACAGGGAACGAGCAGTACTTC.